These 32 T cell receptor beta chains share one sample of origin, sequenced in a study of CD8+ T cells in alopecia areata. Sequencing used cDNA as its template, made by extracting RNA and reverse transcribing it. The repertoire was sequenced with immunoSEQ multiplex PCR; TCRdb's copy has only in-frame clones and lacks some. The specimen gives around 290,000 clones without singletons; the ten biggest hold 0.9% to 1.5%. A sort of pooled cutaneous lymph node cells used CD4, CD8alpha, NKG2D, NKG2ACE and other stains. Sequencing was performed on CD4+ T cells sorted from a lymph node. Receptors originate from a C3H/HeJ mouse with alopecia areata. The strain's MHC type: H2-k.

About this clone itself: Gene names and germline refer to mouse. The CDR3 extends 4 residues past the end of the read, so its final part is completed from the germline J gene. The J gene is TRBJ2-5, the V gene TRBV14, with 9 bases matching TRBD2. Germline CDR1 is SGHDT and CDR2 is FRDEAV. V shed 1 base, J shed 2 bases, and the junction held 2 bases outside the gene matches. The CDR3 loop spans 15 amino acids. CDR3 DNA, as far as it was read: TGTGCCAGCAGTTTCCCCTGGGGGGGCCAAGAC. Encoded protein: CASSFPWGGQD. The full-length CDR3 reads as CASSFPWGGQDTQYF.

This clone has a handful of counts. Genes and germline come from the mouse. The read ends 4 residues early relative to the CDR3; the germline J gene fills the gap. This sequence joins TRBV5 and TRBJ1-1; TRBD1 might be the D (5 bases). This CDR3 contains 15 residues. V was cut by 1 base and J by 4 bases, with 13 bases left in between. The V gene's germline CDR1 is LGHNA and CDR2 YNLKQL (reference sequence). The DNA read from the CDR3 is TGTGCCAGCAGCCAAGGGCCCCCTGGGGGCACA. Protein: CASSQGPPGGT. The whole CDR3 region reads CASSQGPPGGTEVFF.

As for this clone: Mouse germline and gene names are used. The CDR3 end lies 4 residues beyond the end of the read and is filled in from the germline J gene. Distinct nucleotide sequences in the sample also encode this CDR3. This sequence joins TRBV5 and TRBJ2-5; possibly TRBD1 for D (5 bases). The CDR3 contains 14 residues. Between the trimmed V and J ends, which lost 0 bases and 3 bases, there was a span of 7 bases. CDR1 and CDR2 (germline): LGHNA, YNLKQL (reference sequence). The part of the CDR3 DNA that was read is TGTGCCAGCAGCCAAGAACGACAGCAAGAC. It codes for CASSQERQQD. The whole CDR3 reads CASSQERQQDTQYF.

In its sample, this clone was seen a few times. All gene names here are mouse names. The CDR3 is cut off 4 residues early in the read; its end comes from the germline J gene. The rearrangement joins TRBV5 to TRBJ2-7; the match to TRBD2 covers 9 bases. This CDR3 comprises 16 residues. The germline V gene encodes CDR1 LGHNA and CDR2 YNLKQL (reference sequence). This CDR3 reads CASSQEGAGGGYEQYF. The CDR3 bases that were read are TGTGCCAGCAGCCAAGAAGGAGCTGGGGGGGGTTAT.

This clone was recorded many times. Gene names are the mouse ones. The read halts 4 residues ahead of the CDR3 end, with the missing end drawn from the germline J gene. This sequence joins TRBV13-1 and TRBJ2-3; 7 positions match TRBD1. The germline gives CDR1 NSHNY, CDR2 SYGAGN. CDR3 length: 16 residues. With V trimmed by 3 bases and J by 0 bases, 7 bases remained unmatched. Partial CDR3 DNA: TGTGCCAGCAGTGGGGGACAGATCACTAGTGCAGAA. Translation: CASSGGQITSAE. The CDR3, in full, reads CASSGGQITSAETLYF.

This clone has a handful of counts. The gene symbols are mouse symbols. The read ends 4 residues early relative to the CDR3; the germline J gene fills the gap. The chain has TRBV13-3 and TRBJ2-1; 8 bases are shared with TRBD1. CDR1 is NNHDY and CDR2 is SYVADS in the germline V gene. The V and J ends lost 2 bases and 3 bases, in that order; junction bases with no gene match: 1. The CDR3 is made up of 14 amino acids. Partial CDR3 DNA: TGTGCCAGCAGTGACGACAGGGGCTATGCT. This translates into CASSDDRGYA. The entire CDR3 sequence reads CASSDDRGYAEQFF.

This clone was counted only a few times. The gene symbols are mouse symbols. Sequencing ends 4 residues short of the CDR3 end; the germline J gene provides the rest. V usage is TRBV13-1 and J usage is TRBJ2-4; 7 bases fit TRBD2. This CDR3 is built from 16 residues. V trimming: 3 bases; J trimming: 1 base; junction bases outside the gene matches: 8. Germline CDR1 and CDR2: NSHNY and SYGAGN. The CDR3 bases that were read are TGTGCCAGCAGTGTTGGGGGGAGTGAGGGTCAAAAC. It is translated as CASSVGGSEGQN. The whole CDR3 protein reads CASSVGGSEGQNTLYF.

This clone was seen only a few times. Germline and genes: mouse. The sequenced CDR3 bases are TGTGCTAGCAGTAGAGATTTGGGGTGGAACACA. This gives the protein CASSRDLGWNT. The full CDR3 is CASSRDLGWNTEVFF. V usage is TRBV17 and J usage is TRBJ1-1; D is unclear. The read ends 4 residues shy of where the CDR3 ends; the end is completed using the germline J gene. V was trimmed by 0 bases and J by 1 base, leaving 9 bases between them. Germline CDR1 reads MNHDT; CDR2 reads YYDKIL. The CDR3 runs 15 residues.

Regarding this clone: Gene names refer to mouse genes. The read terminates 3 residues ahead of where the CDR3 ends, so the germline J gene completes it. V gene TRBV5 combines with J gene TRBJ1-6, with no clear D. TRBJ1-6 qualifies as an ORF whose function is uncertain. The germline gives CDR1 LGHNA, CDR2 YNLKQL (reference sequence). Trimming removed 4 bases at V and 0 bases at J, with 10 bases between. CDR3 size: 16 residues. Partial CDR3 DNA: TGTGCCAGCAGCCCCCAACACAATTCCTATAATTCGCCC. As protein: CASSPQHNSYNSP. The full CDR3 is CASSPQHNSYNSPLYF.

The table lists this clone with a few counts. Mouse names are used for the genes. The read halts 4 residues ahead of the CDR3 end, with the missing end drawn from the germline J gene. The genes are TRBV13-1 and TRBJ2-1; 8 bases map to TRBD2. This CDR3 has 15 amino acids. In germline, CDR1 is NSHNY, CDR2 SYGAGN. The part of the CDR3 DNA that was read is TGTGCCAGCAGTGATGTTCTGGGGGGTCGGGCT. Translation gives CASSDVLGGRA. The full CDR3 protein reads CASSDVLGGRAEQFF.

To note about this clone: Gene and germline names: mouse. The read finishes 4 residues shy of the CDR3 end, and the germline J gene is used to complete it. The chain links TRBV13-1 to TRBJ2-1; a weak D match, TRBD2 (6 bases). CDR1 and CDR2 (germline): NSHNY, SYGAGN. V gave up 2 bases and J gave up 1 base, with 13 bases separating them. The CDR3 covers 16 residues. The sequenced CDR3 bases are TGTGCCAGCAGTGACCCGCGCTGGGGAAACTATGCT. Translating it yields CASSDPRWGNYA. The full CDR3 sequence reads CASSDPRWGNYAEQFF.

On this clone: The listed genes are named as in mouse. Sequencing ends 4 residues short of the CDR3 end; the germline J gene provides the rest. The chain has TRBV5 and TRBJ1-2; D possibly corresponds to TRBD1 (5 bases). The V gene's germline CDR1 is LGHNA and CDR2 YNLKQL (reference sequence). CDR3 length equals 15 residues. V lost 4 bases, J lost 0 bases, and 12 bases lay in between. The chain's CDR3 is CASSPGQNANSDYTF. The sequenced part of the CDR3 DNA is TGTGCCAGCAGCCCCGGACAAAATGCAAACTCC.

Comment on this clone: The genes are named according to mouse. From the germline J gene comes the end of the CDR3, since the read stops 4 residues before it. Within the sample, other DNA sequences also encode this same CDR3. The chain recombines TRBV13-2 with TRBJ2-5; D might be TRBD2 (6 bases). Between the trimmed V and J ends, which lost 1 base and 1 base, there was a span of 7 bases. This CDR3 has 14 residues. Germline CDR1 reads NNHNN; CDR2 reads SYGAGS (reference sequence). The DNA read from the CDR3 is TGTGCCAGCGGTGATTCTGGGGACCAAGAC. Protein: CASGDSGDQD. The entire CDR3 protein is CASGDSGDQDTQYF.

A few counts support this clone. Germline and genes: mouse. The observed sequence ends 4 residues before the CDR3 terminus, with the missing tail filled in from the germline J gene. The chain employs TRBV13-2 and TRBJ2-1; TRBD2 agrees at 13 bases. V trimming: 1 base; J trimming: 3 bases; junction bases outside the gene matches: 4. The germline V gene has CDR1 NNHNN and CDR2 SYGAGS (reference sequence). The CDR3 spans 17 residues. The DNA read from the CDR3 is TGTGCCAGCGGTGATTGGACTGGGGGGGCCCCCTATGCT. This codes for CASGDWTGGAPYA. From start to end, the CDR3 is CASGDWTGGAPYAEQFF.

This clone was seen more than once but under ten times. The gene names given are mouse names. The CDR3 bases that were read are TGTGCCAGCAGTGATCTGGGGGGGCTGACT. Protein product: CASSDLGGLT. The entire CDR3 protein reads CASSDLGGLTEQFF. The chain uses TRBV13-1 and TRBJ2-1; 10 positions agree with TRBD2. The read falls 4 residues short of the CDR3 end, and the missing part is taken from the germline J gene. The germline gives CDR1 NSHNY, CDR2 SYGAGN. There are 14 residues in the CDR3.

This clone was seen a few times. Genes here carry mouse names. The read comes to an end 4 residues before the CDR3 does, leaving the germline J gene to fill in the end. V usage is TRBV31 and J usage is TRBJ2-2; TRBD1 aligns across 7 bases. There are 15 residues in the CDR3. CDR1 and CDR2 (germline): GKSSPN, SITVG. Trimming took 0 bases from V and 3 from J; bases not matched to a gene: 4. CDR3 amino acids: CAWSLPGGDTGQLYF. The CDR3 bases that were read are TGTGCCTGGAGTCTCCCAGGGGGAGACACCGGG.

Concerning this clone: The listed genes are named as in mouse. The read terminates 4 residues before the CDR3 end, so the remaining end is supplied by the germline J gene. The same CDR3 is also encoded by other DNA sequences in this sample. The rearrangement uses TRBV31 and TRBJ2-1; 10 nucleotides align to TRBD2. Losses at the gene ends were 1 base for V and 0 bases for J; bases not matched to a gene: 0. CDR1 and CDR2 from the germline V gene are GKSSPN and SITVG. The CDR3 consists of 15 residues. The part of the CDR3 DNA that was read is TGTGCCTGGAGTCGGGACTGGGGTAACTATGCT. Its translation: CAWSRDWGNYA. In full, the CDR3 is CAWSRDWGNYAEQFF. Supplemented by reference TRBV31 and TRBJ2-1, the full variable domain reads AQTIHQWPVAEIKAVGSPLSLGCTIKGKSSPNLYWYWQATGGTLQQLFYSITVGQVESVVQLNLSASRPKDDQFILSTEKLLLSHSGFYLCAWSRDWGNYAEQFFGPGTRLTVL.

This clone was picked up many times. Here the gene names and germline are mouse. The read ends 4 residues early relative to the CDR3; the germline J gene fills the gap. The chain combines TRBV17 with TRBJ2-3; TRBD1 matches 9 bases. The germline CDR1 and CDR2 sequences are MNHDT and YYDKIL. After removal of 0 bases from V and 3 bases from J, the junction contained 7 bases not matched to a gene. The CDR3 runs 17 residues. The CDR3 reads CASSREPGQGGAETLYF. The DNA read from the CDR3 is TGTGCTAGCAGTAGAGAACCGGGACAGGGTGGAGCAGAA.

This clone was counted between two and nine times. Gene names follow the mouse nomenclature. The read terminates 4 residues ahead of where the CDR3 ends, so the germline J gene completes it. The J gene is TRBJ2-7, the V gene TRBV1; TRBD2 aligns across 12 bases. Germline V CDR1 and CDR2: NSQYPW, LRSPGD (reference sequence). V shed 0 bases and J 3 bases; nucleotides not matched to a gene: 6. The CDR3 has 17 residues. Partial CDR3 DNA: TGCACCTGCAGTGCAGATAGACTGGGGGGGCGCTACTAT. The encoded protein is CTCSADRLGGRYY. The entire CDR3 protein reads CTCSADRLGGRYYEQYF.

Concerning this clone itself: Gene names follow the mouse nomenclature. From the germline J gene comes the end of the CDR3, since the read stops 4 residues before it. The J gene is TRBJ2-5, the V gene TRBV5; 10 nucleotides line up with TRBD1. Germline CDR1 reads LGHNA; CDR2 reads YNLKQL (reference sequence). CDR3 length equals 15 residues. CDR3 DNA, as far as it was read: TGTGCCAGCAGCCTCATCCGGGACAGGGGTGAC. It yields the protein CASSLIRDRGD. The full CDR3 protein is CASSLIRDRGDTQYF.

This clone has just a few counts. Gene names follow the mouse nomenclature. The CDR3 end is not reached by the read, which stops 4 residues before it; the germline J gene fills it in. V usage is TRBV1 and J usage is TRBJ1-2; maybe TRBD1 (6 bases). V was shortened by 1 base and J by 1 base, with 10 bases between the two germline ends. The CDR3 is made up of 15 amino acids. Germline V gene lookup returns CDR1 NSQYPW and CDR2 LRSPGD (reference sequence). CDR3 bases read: TGCACCTGCAGTGCAGCAGGACAGATAAACTCC. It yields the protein CTCSAAGQINS. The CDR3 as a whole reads CTCSAAGQINSDYTF.

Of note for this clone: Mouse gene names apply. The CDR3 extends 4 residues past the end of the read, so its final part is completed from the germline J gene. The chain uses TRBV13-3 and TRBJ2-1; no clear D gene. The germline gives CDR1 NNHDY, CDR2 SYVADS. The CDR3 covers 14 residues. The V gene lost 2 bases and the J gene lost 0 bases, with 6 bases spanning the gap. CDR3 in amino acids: CASSDSTNYAEQFF. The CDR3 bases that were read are TGTGCCAGCAGTGACAGCACTAACTATGCT.

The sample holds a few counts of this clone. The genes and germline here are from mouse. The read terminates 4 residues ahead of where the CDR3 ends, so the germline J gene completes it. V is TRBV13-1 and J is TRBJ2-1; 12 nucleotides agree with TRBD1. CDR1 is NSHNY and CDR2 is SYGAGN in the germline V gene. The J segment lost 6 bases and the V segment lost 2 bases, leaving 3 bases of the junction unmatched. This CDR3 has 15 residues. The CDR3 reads CASSERDRGLAEQFF. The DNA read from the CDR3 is TGTGCCAGCAGTGAAAGGGACAGGGGGCTTGCT.

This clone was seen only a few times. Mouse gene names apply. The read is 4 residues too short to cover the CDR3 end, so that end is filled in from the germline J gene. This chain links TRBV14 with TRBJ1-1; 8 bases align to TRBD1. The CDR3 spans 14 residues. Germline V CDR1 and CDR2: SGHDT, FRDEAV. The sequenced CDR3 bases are TGTGCCAGCAGTTTAGGGGACAGGTCGGGA. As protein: CASSLGDRSG. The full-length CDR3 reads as CASSLGDRSGEVFF. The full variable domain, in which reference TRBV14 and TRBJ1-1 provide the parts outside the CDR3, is EAGVTQSPRYAVLQEGQAVSFWCDPISGHDTLYWYQQPRDQGPQLLVYFRDEAVIDNSQLPSDRFSAVRPKGTNSTLKIQSAKQGDTATYLCASSLGDRSGEVFFGKGTRLTVV.

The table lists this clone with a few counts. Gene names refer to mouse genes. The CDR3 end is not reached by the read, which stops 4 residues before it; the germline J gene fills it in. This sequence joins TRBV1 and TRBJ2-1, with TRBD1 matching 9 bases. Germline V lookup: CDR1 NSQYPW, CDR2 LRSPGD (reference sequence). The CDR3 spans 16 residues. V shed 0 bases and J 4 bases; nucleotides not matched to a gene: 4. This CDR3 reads CTCSADRQGGYAEQFF. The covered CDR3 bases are TGCACCTGCAGTGCAGATCGACAGGGGGGATATGCT.

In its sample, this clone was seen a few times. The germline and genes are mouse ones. The CDR3 protein is CASSLHPGTNYAEQFF. The CDR3 bases that were read are TGTGCTAGCAGTTTACACCCCGGGACAAACTATGCT. The chain combines TRBV29 with TRBJ2-1, with D perhaps matching TRBD1 (6 bases). The CDR3 end falls 4 residues outside the read, so it is completed with the germline J gene. Germline V lookup: CDR1 MSHET, CDR2 SYDVDS. V dropped 2 bases and J dropped 1 base, with 12 bases sitting between them. This CDR3 is 16 amino acids long.

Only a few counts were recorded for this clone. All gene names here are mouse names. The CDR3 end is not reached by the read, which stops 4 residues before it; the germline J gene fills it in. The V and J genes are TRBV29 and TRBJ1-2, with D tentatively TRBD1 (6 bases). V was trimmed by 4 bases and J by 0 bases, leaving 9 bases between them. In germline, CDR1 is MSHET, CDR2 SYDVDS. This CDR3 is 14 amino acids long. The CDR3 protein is CASSSAGANSDYTF. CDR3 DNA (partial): TGTGCTAGCAGTTCGGCAGGGGCAAACTCC.

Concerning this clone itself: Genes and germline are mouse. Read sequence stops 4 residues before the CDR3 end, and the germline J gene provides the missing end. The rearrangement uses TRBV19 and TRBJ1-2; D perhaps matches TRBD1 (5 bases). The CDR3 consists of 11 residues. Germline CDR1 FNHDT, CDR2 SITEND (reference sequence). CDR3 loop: CASREGADYTF. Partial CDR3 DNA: TGTGCCAGCAGGGAAGGGGCC.

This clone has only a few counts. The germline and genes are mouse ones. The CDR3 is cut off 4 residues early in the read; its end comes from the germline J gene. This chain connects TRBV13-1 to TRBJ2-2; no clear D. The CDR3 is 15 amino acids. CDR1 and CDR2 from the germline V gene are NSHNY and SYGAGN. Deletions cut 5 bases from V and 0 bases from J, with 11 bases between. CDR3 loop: CASSRPTTNTGQLYF. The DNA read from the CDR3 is TGTGCCAGCAGCCGACCGACAACAAACACCGGG.

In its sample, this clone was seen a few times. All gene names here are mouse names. Partial CDR3 DNA: TGTGCTAGCAGCCAAGGGACAGGGGGTAGTGCAGAA. The encoded protein is CASSQGTGGSAE. The CDR3 in its entirety is CASSQGTGGSAETLYF. The V call is TRBV29, the J call TRBJ2-3; 11 bases agree with TRBD1. The missing CDR3 end, 4 residues past where the read stops, is filled in from the germline J gene. This CDR3 is built from 16 residues. V gave up 6 bases and J gave up 0 bases; unmatched junction bases: 5. Germline V gene data show CDR1 as MSHET and CDR2 as SYDVDS.

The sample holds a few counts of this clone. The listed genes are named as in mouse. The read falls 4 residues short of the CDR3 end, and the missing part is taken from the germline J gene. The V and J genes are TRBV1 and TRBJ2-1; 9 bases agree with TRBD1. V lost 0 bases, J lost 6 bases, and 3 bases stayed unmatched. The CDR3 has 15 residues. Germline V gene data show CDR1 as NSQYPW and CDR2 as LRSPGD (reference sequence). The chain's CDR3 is CTCSADGTGIAEQFF. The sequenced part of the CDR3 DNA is TGCACCTGCAGTGCAGATGGGACAGGGATTGCT.

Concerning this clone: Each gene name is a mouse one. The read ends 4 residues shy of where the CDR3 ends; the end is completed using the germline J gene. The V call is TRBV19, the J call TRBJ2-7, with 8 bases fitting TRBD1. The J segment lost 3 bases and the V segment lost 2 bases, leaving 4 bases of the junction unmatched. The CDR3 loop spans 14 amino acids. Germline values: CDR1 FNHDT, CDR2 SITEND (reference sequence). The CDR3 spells CASSINRGNYEQYF. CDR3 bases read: TGTGCCAGCAGTATTAACAGGGGGAACTAT.